The T cell receptor beta chain under discussion was sequenced for a study of blood T cell repertoires in COVID-19 (dated by TCRdb to the early 2020s). For the study in its entirety: Samples from collaborators originated in the United States, Italy and Spain and spanned both the acute and convalescent phases of COVID-19. The material from the prospective study consisted of cDNA or gDNA derived from T cells, B-cell-depleted T cells, or PBMCs. The dataset comprised deeply sampled blood TCRbeta repertoires from subjects exposed to, actively infected with, or recovered from COVID-19. The repertoires were made available in a free public database intended to serve as a resource for research on the immune response to SARS-CoV-2. The samples were drawn from two sources: the first 160 participants of the ongoing ImmuneRACE study, and about 1,300 subjects contributed by 6 global collaborators. The sample metadata nearly always contained a de-identified subject ID, COVID-19 status, age in years and sex. Where HLA class I and class II types were available, the types were taken from metadata supplied by the sample provider, not from assay-based typing.

TCRbeta CDR3 regions were amplified from genomic DNA by means of the immunoSEQ Assay, a bias-controlled multiplex PCR. The authors processed their data as follows. Within the assay, amplification of reference gene primers was used to estimate how many nucleated cells each sample contained. To quantify the absolute abundance of each unique TCRbeta CDR3 rearrangement, sequence reads were collapsed and filtered. For each sample, productive Simpson clonality was calculated as the square root of Simpson's diversity index over productive rearrangements. TCRdb mirrors the immuneACCESS table, restricted to in-frame sequences. Some clones are absent from its copies; in checked studies, under half trace to an unresolved V gene, and the reason for the others is unknown. The DNA gave D and trimming, while V, J and clone size come from that table. The sample table contains roughly 330,000 clones; only one count was recorded for more than 70% of them. Of the sample, about 6% falls within the top ten clones.

The research as a whole found: The quantity of clinical and demographic metadata differed by source and by participant and was supplied without curation.

Concerning this clone: Which antigen it targets is not known. The input lacks base qualities; no much larger clone sits a single base away.

Ends trimmed: V by 5 bases, J by 3 bases; bases unmatched to a gene: 7. For CDR1 and CDR2, the germline V gene lists MNHEY and SVGAGI. From the cysteine through the phenylalanine, the CDR3 covers 15 amino acids. The retained sequence is limited to the CDR3, 45 bases, with the frame set at the first base. A second Seattle source provided samples from volunteer blood donors who had recovered from COVID-19. The collaborating institutions used their own protocols to collect whole blood in K2EDTA tubes. For TCRbeta analysis, collaborators shipped samples as frozen whole blood, isolated PBMCs, or DNA extracted from either of those sample types.

The sequence joins TRBV6-5 to TRBJ1-5, with 7 central nucleotides matching TRBD1. This clonotype originated in a man aged 18 to 29 who had recovered from COVID-19. The specimen was peripheral blood. The CDR3 reads CASSPVRGSNQPQHF. At the DNA level, the sequence is TGTGCCAGCAGTCCTGTCAGGGGGTCCAATCAGCCCCAGCATTTT.